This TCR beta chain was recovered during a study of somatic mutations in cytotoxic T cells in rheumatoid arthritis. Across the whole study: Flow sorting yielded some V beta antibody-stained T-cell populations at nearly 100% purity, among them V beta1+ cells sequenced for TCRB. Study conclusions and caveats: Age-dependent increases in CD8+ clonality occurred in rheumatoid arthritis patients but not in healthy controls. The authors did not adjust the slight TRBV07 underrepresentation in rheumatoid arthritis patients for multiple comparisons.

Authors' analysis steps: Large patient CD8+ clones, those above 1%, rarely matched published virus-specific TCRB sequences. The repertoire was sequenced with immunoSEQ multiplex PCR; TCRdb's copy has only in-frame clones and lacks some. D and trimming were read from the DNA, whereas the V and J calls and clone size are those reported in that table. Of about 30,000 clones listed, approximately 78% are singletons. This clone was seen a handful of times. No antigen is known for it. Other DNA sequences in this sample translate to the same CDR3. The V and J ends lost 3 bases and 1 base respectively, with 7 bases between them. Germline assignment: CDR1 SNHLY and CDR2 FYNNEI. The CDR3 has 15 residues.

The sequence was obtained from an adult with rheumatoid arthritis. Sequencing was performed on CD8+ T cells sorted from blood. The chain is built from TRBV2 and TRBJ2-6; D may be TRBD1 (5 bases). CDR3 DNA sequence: TGTGCCAGCAGTGATTACAGGTCTGGGGCCAACGTCCTGACTTTC. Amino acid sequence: CASSDYRSGANVLTF.